This passage covers 26 T cell receptor beta chains from one sample sequenced in a study of read filtering for tumor transcriptome and immune sequencing. The library was built from around 380 ng RNA with molecular barcoded adaptors for alpha/delta and beta/gamma chains. MiXCR, applied by TCRdb to the reads, yields one record per CDR3 protein. The repertoire has 2,000 to 3,000 distinct CDR3 sequences, just over 65% of them found once; the top ten carry 25% to 35%. The material sequenced was a population of CD138-negative cells sorted from bone marrow. The receptors were gathered from a donor aged 40 or older with multiple myeloma. This table probably holds off-target reads from a library built for another chain.

The chain is built from TRBV29-1 and TRBJ2-1; the match to TRBD2 covers 10 bases. Germline CDR1 and CDR2: SQVTM and ANQGSEA. V dropped 7 bases and J dropped 6; count of bases not matched to a gene: 6. This CDR3 has 13 amino acids. CDR3 in amino acids: CSATSGNRNEQFF. CDR3 bases: TGCAGCGCCACTAGCGGGAATCGCAATGAGCAGTTCTTC.

The J gene is TRBJ2-7, the V gene TRBV6-2 or TRBV6-3; TRBD1 matches at 7 bases. CDR3 length: 13 amino acids. Germline V gives CDR1 MNHEY, CDR2 SVGEGT. V trimming: 6 bases; J trimming: 3 bases; junction bases outside the gene matches: 5. CDR3 nucleotide sequence: TGTGCCAGCAGCCGGGACAGCTACTACGAGCAGTACTTC. Its translation is CASSRDSYYEQYF.

This clonotype was observed a handful of times. The chain couples TRBV20-1 to TRBJ2-7; no clear D gene. The CDR3 runs to 12 residues. Germline V gives CDR1 DFQATT, CDR2 SNEGSKA (reference sequence). V was shortened by 3 bases and J by 1 base, with 7 bases between the two germline ends. The CDR3 DNA follows: TGCAGTGCTAGTCTCAGTTCCTACGAGCAGTACTTC. Its protein is CSASLSSYEQYF.

The chain combines TRBV19 with TRBJ2-1, with D unresolved. V was pared by 8 bases and J by 7 bases, with 18 bases between. Germline lookup yields CDR1 LNHDA and CDR2 SQIVND (reference sequence). The CDR3 totals 14 residues. The CDR3 protein is CASFSGAPNNEQFF. DNA for the CDR3: TGTGCCAGTTTTTCTGGCGCCCCGAATAATGAGCAGTTCTTC.

V gene TRBV20-1 combines with J gene TRBJ2-3; 9 bases are shared with TRBD2. The V and J ends lost 3 bases and 4 bases, in that order; junction bases with no gene match: 8. Germline CDR1 and CDR2: DFQATT and SNEGSKA (reference sequence). CDR3 length: 15 amino acids. The CDR3 region is CSASRGGGAADTQYF. The CDR3 DNA reads TGCAGTGCTAGTCGGGGCGGGGGGGCCGCAGATACGCAGTATTTT.

This clonotype ranks as large. The chain joins TRBV5-1 to TRBJ2-7; possibly TRBD2 for D (6 bases). Trimming shortened V by 9 bases and J by 5 bases, and 21 bases separated the two germline ends. Germline loops: CDR1 SGHRS, CDR2 YFSETQ. The CDR3 is 14 residues long. DNA for the CDR3: TGCGCCACGAGGGGTACGGGCGGGACCGACGAGCAGTACTTC. This translates into CATRGTGGTDEQYF.

This clonotype was counted only a few times. The chain couples TRBV20-1 to TRBJ1-4; D call uncertain. V gave up 1 base and J gave up 0 bases, with 6 bases separating them. Looked up from germline, CDR1 is DFQATT and CDR2 is SNEGSKA (reference sequence). The CDR3 is 14 residues long. The CDR3 bases are TGCAGTGCTAGAGTGGGGTCAACTAATGAAAAACTGTTTTTT. Translation gives CSARVGSTNEKLFF.

The chain is built from TRBV20-1 and TRBJ2-7; D ambiguous. Germline values: CDR1 DFQATT, CDR2 SNEGSKA (reference sequence). CDR3 length equals 17 residues. V was trimmed by 5 bases and J by 4 bases, leaving 27 bases between them. In DNA, the CDR3 is TGCAGTGCTTACCGCGAGGCAGCACTCCTGATAAATTACGAGCAGTACTTC. It specifies CSAYREAALLINYEQYF.

In this sample, this clonotype turned up once. The chain has TRBV11-1 and TRBJ1-1, with D unclear. Per the germline V gene, CDR1 is SGHAT and CDR2 is FQDESV (reference sequence). The V and J ends lost 4 bases and 3 bases respectively, with 12 bases between them. The CDR3 totals 14 residues. CDR3 sequence: CASSSDLGDTEAFF. CDR3 DNA: TGTGCCAGCAGCTCGGACTTAGGAGACACTGAAGCTTTCTTT.

The genes are TRBV20-1 and TRBJ2-1, with a weak D call TRBD2 (5 bases). The CDR3 consists of 11 residues. The germline gives CDR1 DFQATT, CDR2 SNEGSKA (reference sequence). The CDR3 coding sequence is TGCAATGCCCCACTAGTGGGTGAGCAGTTCTTC. It codes for CNAPLVGEQFF.

This chain connects TRBV6-6 to TRBJ1-1; D remains ambiguous. Trimming removed 1 base at V and 2 bases at J, with 5 bases between. The germline gives CDR1 MNHNY, CDR2 SVGAGI (reference sequence). This CDR3 has 13 amino acids. CDR3 nucleotide sequence: TGTGCCAGCAGTTACTTGGAAAACACTGAAGCTTTCTTT. This sequence encodes CASSYLENTEAFF.

Comment on this clonotype: The junction shows a germline mismatch at one end, possibly a read error. The chain employs TRBV20-1 and TRBJ2-2; maybe TRBD1 (6 bases). The length of the CDR3 is 14 residues. From germline, CDR1 is DFQATT and CDR2 SNEGSKA (reference sequence). In nucleotides, the CDR3 is TGCAGTGCAAGAGGACAGACAAACACCGGGGAGCTGTTTTTT. The encoded protein is CSARGQTNTGELFF.

This chain's CDR3 is CSSWTGGQNTEAFF. The CDR3 DNA reads as TGCAGCTCATGGACCGGGGGCCAGAACACTGAAGCTTTCTTT. J is TRBJ1-1 and V is TRBV29-1, with a tentative D call TRBD1 (6 bases). The length of the CDR3 is 14 residues. Germline-derived CDR1 and CDR2 are SQVTM and ANQGSEA. V lost 8 bases and J 1 base, leaving 17 bases between the germline ends.

The chain employs TRBV27 and TRBJ2-2; 10 bases are a match to TRBD1. CDR3 length equals 14 residues. The junction had 2 bases not matched to a gene; V was cut back by 5 bases and J by 5 bases. Germline assignment: CDR1 MNHEY and CDR2 SMNVEV (reference sequence). The CDR3 region has the DNA TGTGCCAGCAGTCGGGACAGGGGTACCGGGGAGCTGTTTTTT. Translating gives CASSRDRGTGELFF.

The chain couples TRBV5-1 to TRBJ2-1; tentatively, D is TRBD2 (6 bases). Germline values: CDR1 SGHRS, CDR2 YFSETQ. Trimming cost V 3 bases and J 4 bases, with 11 bases left between them. The CDR3 contains 14 residues. The CDR3 bases are TGCGCCAGCAGCTCCCCGGGACTTTACAATGAGCAGTTCTTC. Its translation: CASSSPGLYNEQFF.

The gene calls are TRBV20-1 and TRBJ1-1, with 10 bases lining up with TRBD1. The length of the CDR3 is 11 residues. Germline CDR1 and CDR2: DFQATT and SNEGSKA (reference sequence). The CDR3 region has the DNA TGCAGGGGGGACAGGGGCACTGAAGCTTTCTTT. Translating gives CRGDRGTEAFF.

The genes are TRBV5-8 and TRBJ2-3; 11 bases align to TRBD2. Germline CDR1 is SGHTS and CDR2 is YDEGEE. Trimming cost V 4 bases and J 5 bases; bases outside gene matches: 3. This CDR3 spans 14 amino acids. CDR3 sequence reads: CASSAGTSGDTQYF. The CDR3 DNA follows: TGTGCCAGCAGCGCCGGGACTAGCGGAGATACGCAGTATTTT.

By sample share, this clonotype is large. The CDR3 bases are TGTGCCAGCAGCTTGACAGGGACACAGTACTTC. This codes for CASSLTGTQYF. The J gene is TRBJ2-7, the V gene TRBV7-9, with 7 bases that match TRBD1. From germline, CDR1 is SEHNR and CDR2 FQNEAQ (reference sequence). V gave up 3 bases and J gave up 10 bases; unmatched junction bases: 3. This CDR3 contains 11 residues.

This clonotype was detected once. The gene calls are TRBV7-3 and TRBJ2-1; 8 nucleotides agree with TRBD1. From germline, CDR1 is SGHTA and CDR2 FQGTGA. V shed 5 bases, J shed 2 bases, and the junction held 2 bases outside the gene matches. The CDR3 is made up of 14 amino acids. DNA of the CDR3: TGTGCCAGCAGCCAACAGGGGGCCTACAATGAGCAGTTCTTC. Its protein is CASSQQGAYNEQFF.

This clonotype occurred a few times. The chain has TRBV9 and TRBJ1-1; TRBD1 might be the D (5 bases). The CDR3 is 13 residues long. Looked up from germline, CDR1 is SGDLS and CDR2 is YYNGEE. V was shortened by 3 bases and J by 3 bases, with 9 bases between the two germline ends. The CDR3 sequence is CASSAWDDTEAFF. The CDR3 DNA reads TGTGCCAGCAGCGCCTGGGACGACACTGAAGCTTTCTTT.

Worth noting for this clonotype: One base away lies a much larger clone, so this may be a sequencing read error. The chain has TRBV6-5 and TRBJ1-1; 8 bases agree with TRBD1. The junction had 6 bases not matched to a gene; V was cut back by 2 bases and J by 7 bases. Looked up from germline, CDR1 is MNHEY and CDR2 is SVGAGI. The CDR3 runs to 14 residues. The CDR3 sequence is CASSYQQGGSEAFF. The CDR3 DNA follows: TGTGCCAGCAGTTACCAACAGGGGGGCAGTGAAGCTTTCTTT.

The chain is built from TRBV28 and TRBJ2-7, with D unresolved. The V gene's germline CDR1 is MDHEN and CDR2 SYDVKM. This CDR3 is built from 14 residues. V lost 6 bases to trimming and J lost 4 bases, with 16 bases between them. The CDR3 protein is CASRPRQATYEQYF. The CDR3 nucleotides are TGTGCCAGCAGACCGAGGCAGGCGACTTACGAGCAGTACTTC.

The rearrangement links TRBV5-1 to TRBJ2-6; D is undetermined. CDR1 is SGHRS, CDR2 YFSETQ, per germline. Trimming cost V 10 bases and J 1 base, with 9 bases left between them. This CDR3 is 13 amino acids long. CDR3 nucleotide sequence: TGCGCCTCCCAGGTTTCTGGGGCCAACGTCCTGACTTTC. This codes for CASQVSGANVLTF.

The chain couples TRBV29-1 to TRBJ1-1, with a weak D call TRBD1 (5 bases). V dropped 7 bases and J dropped 0 bases, with 15 bases sitting between them. The CDR3 is made up of 14 amino acids. The germline V gene encodes CDR1 SQVTM and CDR2 ANQGSEA. CDR3 sequence: CSAVGAQMNTEAFF. The DNA of the CDR3 is TGCAGCGCCGTAGGGGCCCAGATGAACACTGAAGCTTTCTTT. The entire variable domain, with the rest obtained from reference TRBV29-1 and TRBJ1-1, is as follows: SAVISQKPSRDICQRGTSLTIQCQVDSQVTMMFWYRQQPGQSLTLIATANQGSEATYESGFVIDKFPISRPNLTFSTLTVSNMSPEDSSIYLCSAVGAQMNTEAFFGQGTRLTVV.

This sequence joins TRBV27 and TRBJ1-1; the match to TRBD1 covers 7 bases. Losses at the gene ends were 8 bases for V and 0 bases for J; bases not matched to a gene: 12. Germline-derived CDR1 and CDR2 are MNHEY and SMNVEV (reference sequence). The CDR3 extends over 16 amino acids. The DNA of the CDR3 is TGTGCCAGCCGGGACAGCTCCCGCCGGTTGAACACTGAAGCTTTCTTT. Residues: CASRDSSRRLNTEAFF.

J is TRBJ2-7 and V is TRBV4-1; no definite D call. The CDR3 loop spans 14 amino acids. The germline V and J ends were trimmed by 0 bases and 0 bases, with 6 bases remaining between them. Germline CDR1 MGHRA, CDR2 YSYEKL. The DNA for the CDR3 is TGCGCCAGCAGCCAAGAAAGGGCCTCCTACGAGCAGTACTTC. Protein sequence: CASSQERASYEQYF.